This T cell receptor beta chain is drawn from a study of neurological immune-mediated disorders (dated by TCRdb to between 2019 and 2020). With regard to the full study: The study compared peripheral blood TCR-beta repertoires of HTLV-I-associated myelopathy (HAM/TSP) patients, multiple sclerosis patients and healthy controls using UMI-based sequencing. Longitudinal HAM/TSP and healthy donors had 3 time-points each (roughly 3-45 month intervals). Of the roughly 68 subjects in the cohort, about 14 were HAM/TSP patients, some 35 were multiple sclerosis patients, and 20 were healthy controls. The approximately 100 TCR-beta libraries included longitudinal samples, technical triplicates and paired sorted CD4+ and CD8+ T-cell subsets alongside PBMC samples. What the study reported, not specific to this receptor: No identical CDR3 amino acid sequences were shared among expanded clones across subjects, suggesting private TCR-beta repertoires in all groups. The highest TCR clonal expansion was observed in HAM/TSP patients, whereas the lowest was observed in MS patients, even when compared with healthy controls.

Inclusive of the bounding cysteine and phenylalanine, the CDR3 is 17 residues long. Of all the DNA, just the CDR3 is kept, 51 bases in frame from base 1. CDR1 SGHKS and CDR2 YYEKEE are derived from the germline V gene (reference sequence). Compared with germline, V lacks 2 bases and J lacks 0 bases; bases without a gene match: 10. The sample's time point label is to be understood as: longitudinal time-point 2. Libraries from unsorted PBMCs were made from 2 million PBMCs kept in RNAlater at -80 degrees C until RNA extraction. PBMCs were separated from peripheral blood using Ficoll-Hypaque density gradient centrifugation and then cryopreserved in liquid nitrogen. cDNA was synthesized by template-switch 5'RACE using a primer carrying a 10-nucleotide random unique molecular identifier by which each TCR transcript was tagged. Every sequencing run covered 15-18 subjects and yielded more than 170 million TCR-beta sequences. The RNeasy kit was used to extract total RNA. The KAPA Real-time Library Amplification kit was used to amplify TCR-beta VDJ regions with primers targeting the TCR constant region and the 5'RACE anchor. A first PCR added sample indexes and Illumina adaptors, and a second PCR then raised library yield. After purification with Ampure beads, the TCR product of roughly 650 bp was size-selected on a 2% E-gel SizeSelection system. Before pooling, libraries had their quality checked on a Bioanalyzer, their concentration measured with Qubit, and their quantity determined with the Kapa Library Quantification kit. An Illumina HiSeq 2500 sequenced the libraries paired-end 2 x 150 bp. To increase sequence diversity, roughly 24-32% phiX was spiked into each library pool. Processing in the source paper ran as follows. The UMI-based MiGEC pipeline processed quality-filtered reads and removed over 90% of raw TCR sequences during error correction. IMGT germline references were used for alignment of VDJ genes, and clonotypes were defined by a unique CDR3 amino acid sequence together with V-J genes. Clonal expansion, Shannon diversity and CDR3 relatedness were evaluated with VDJtools (CalcPairwiseDistances, ClusterSamples), while phylogenetic trees were built in CLCbio workbench. Using coefficient-of-variation modelling across technical triplicates, the study counted a clone as expanded if it had at least 8 unique UMIs. TCRdb reanalyzed the raw reads on its own, using fastp at Q25 for trimming and MiXCR for clone calling, and kept in-frame beta chains. Each CDR3 protein appears once, grouped with its most common genes and DNA. The V and J calls and clone size are TCRdb's, not the authors'. In this sample the table shows under 50,000 distinct CDR3 sequences, around 13% of which occur a single time. The ten largest clones take up 4.5% to 5.5% of the sample.

This clonotype was seen at least ten times. Its antigen is unknown. No base quality values were provided; no much bigger clone lies one nucleotide off. Sequencing was done on a sample of PBMCs. The rearrangement joined TRBV5-5 to TRBJ1-2; TRBD1 aligns with 7 central bases. This TCR came from a male donor with HTLV-1-associated myelopathy (HAM/TSP). The CDR3 protein: CASSFPTTGVSNYGYTF. The sequenced DNA is TGTGCCAGCAGCTTTCCCACTACAGGGGTCTCTAACTATGGCTACACCTTC. The full variable domain, completed from the reference TRBV5-5 and TRBJ1-2 proteins outside the CDR3, reads DAGVTQSPTHLIKTRGQQVTLRCSPISGHKSVSWYQQVLGQGPQFIFQYYEKEERGRGNFPDRFSARQFPNYSSELNVNALLLGDSALYLCASSFPTTGVSNYGYTFGSGTRLTVV.